This is a list of T cell receptor beta chains from one sample in a study of T-cell memory formation after mild COVID-19. In TCRdb, the 5' RACE reads were re-called with MiXCR into one record per CDR3 protein. Seen here are around 320,000 distinct CDR3 sequences, more than 13% observed once, and the top ten hold around 23%. Sequenced sample: PBMCs or a T cell subset sorted from them (not recorded which). All receptors come from a man aged 18 to 30 who had mild COVID-19 (a few samples of this study predate the infection). Cell type and time point are not known. The CDR3 runs from the conserved cysteine through the conserved F or W. Fields, in order: clone size, D gene, J gene, V gene, CDR3 DNA, CDR3 protein. A D gene is named only where the DNA matches it firmly. Clone size, where shown, is once, few, many, or a class for clones that have expanded.

abundance: once; d_gene: .; j_gene: TRBJ1-2; v_gene: TRBV25-1; CDR3nt: TGTGCCAGCAGTGAAAACCTGGTTGGCTACACCTTC; CDR3aa: CASSENLVGYTF
abundance: .; d_gene: .; j_gene: TRBJ1-1; v_gene: TRBV3-1; CDR3nt: TGTGCCAGCAGTCGGGCCACTGAAGCTTTCTTT; CDR3aa: CASSRATEAFF
abundance: few; d_gene: TRBD2; j_gene: TRBJ2-7; v_gene: TRBV4-2; CDR3nt: TGTGCCAGCAGCCAAGTGGCAGCGGGGGGTACCTACGAGCAGTACTTC; CDR3aa: CASSQVAAGGTYEQYF
abundance: .; d_gene: .; j_gene: TRBJ2-1; v_gene: TRBV6-5; CDR3nt: TGTGCCAGCAGTTTGAGCCAGTACAATGAGCAGTTCTTC; CDR3aa: CASSLSQYNEQFF
abundance: .; d_gene: TRBD1; j_gene: TRBJ1-6; v_gene: TRBV9; CDR3nt: TGTGCCAGCAGCCCCTGGACAGGGGGCAATTCACCCCTCCACTTT; CDR3aa: CASSPWTGGNSPLHF
abundance: .; d_gene: .; j_gene: TRBJ2-3; v_gene: TRBV12-3/TRBV12-4; CDR3nt: TGTGCCAGCAGCCCGGCAGGGCTTTTGGATACGCAGTATTTT; CDR3aa: CASSPAGLLDTQYF
abundance: .; d_gene: .; j_gene: TRBJ2-1; v_gene: TRBV20-1; CDR3nt: TGCAGTGCTAGAGATAGGGGTTCCTACAATGAGCAGTTCTTC; CDR3aa: CSARDRGSYNEQFF
abundance: few; d_gene: TRBD1; j_gene: TRBJ1-2; v_gene: TRBV27; CDR3nt: TGTGCCAGCAGTCTACTACTTACGCCGGGACAGGGATTAGCTAACTATGGCTACACCTTC; CDR3aa: CASSLLLTPGQGLANYGYTF
abundance: few; d_gene: TRBD1; j_gene: TRBJ2-2; v_gene: TRBV5-1; CDR3nt: TGCGCCAGCAGCCCCGGGACAGGGGGCTACACCGGGGAGCTGTTTTTT; CDR3aa: CASSPGTGGYTGELFF
abundance: .; d_gene: TRBD1; j_gene: TRBJ2-2; v_gene: TRBV19; CDR3nt: TGTGCCAGCCTCCGGGACAGGGGCAACACCGGGGAGCTGTTTTTT; CDR3aa: CASLRDRGNTGELFF
abundance: few; d_gene: .; j_gene: TRBJ2-3; v_gene: TRBV7-9; CDR3nt: TGTGCCAGCAGCCCAGATACGCAGTATTTT; CDR3aa: CASSPDTQYF
abundance: few; d_gene: TRBD1; j_gene: TRBJ1-5; v_gene: TRBV20-1; CDR3nt: TGCAGTGCTACCCCGGGACAGGGGGCCGGGCAGCCCCAGCATTTT; CDR3aa: CSATPGQGAGQPQHF
abundance: .; d_gene: .; j_gene: TRBJ1-2; v_gene: TRBV7-9; CDR3nt: TGTGCCAGCAGCCAGATGTGGGGCTACACCTTC; CDR3aa: CASSQMWGYTF
abundance: few; d_gene: .; j_gene: TRBJ1-2; v_gene: TRBV7-9; CDR3nt: TGTGCCAGCAGCTTGCAGGAGATTAACTATGGCTACACCTTC; CDR3aa: CASSLQEINYGYTF
abundance: .; d_gene: .; j_gene: TRBJ2-7; v_gene: TRBV6-2/TRBV6-3; CDR3nt: TGTGCCAGCACCAAGACCGGTCAGGGATCCTACGAGCAGTACTTC; CDR3aa: CASTKTGQGSYEQYF
abundance: .; d_gene: .; j_gene: TRBJ1-1; v_gene: TRBV29-1; CDR3nt: TGCAGCGTTGGATCCGGGGGCGTGGAAGCTTTCTTT; CDR3aa: CSVGSGGVEAFF
abundance: .; d_gene: .; j_gene: TRBJ2-7; v_gene: TRBV14; CDR3nt: TGTGCCAGCAGCTCTGACACTACCTACGAGCAGTACTTC; CDR3aa: CASSSDTTYEQYF
abundance: .; d_gene: .; j_gene: TRBJ1-1; v_gene: TRBV4-1; CDR3nt: TGCGCCAGCAGCCAAGTTAGTTGGGGCTCTGAAGCTTTCTTT; CDR3aa: CASSQVSWGSEAFF
abundance: .; d_gene: TRBD1; j_gene: TRBJ2-5; v_gene: TRBV5-1; CDR3nt: TGCGCCAGCAGACCGGACAGGGGGACCCAGTACTTC; CDR3aa: CASRPDRGTQYF
abundance: few; d_gene: TRBD2; j_gene: TRBJ2-5; v_gene: TRBV7-2; CDR3nt: TGTGCCAGCAGCGGGATCCTCCTCCCGGGACTAGCCCAAGAGACCCAGTACTTC; CDR3aa: CASSGILLPGLAQETQYF
abundance: once; d_gene: .; j_gene: TRBJ2-2; v_gene: TRBV28; CDR3nt: TGTGCCAGCAGTACCGCCGGGGAGCTGTTTTTT; CDR3aa: CASSTAGELFF
abundance: few; d_gene: TRBD2; j_gene: TRBJ2-2; v_gene: TRBV25-1; CDR3nt: TGTGCCAGCGAGCGGGGGGTTGGCGGGGAGCTGTTTTTT; CDR3aa: CASERGVGGELFF
abundance: few; d_gene: TRBD1; j_gene: TRBJ2-2; v_gene: TRBV7-2; CDR3nt: TGTGCCAACCGACAGGGCGCCGTCGGGGAGCTGTTTTTT; CDR3aa: CANRQGAVGELFF
abundance: .; d_gene: .; j_gene: TRBJ1-4; v_gene: TRBV20-1; CDR3nt: TGCAGTGCCCCTAACCGAGAGGGTAGTGAAAAACTGTTTTTT; CDR3aa: CSAPNREGSEKLFF
abundance: many; d_gene: TRBD1; j_gene: TRBJ1-3; v_gene: TRBV5-1; CDR3nt: TGCGCCAGCACGCCTGGGACAGCCGAGGGCACCATATATTTT; CDR3aa: CASTPGTAEGTIYF
abundance: .; d_gene: .; j_gene: TRBJ1-1; v_gene: TRBV6-2/TRBV6-3; CDR3nt: TGTGCCAGCAGTTACTCGTTTACAGGGTCTGAAGCTTTCTTT; CDR3aa: CASSYSFTGSEAFF
abundance: .; d_gene: TRBD1; j_gene: TRBJ1-2; v_gene: TRBV24-1; CDR3nt: TGTGCCACCTCACAGGGGATTCGGTATGGCTACACCTTC; CDR3aa: CATSQGIRYGYTF
abundance: .; d_gene: TRBD1; j_gene: TRBJ1-1; v_gene: TRBV4-3; CDR3nt: TGCGCCAGCAGCCACCCCGGACAGGACACTGAAGCTTTCTTT; CDR3aa: CASSHPGQDTEAFF
abundance: few; d_gene: .; j_gene: TRBJ1-6; v_gene: TRBV18; CDR3nt: TGTGCCAGCTCATCCAACCGGGTTCCGGGGGCGCGGGCTTCACCCCTCCACTTT; CDR3aa: CASSSNRVPGARASPLHF
abundance: few; d_gene: .; j_gene: TRBJ1-5; v_gene: TRBV3-1; CDR3nt: TGTGCCAGCAGCTTAGCCTCCGGACAGCCCCAGCATTTT; CDR3aa: CASSLASGQPQHF
abundance: .; d_gene: .; j_gene: TRBJ1-3; v_gene: TRBV12-3/TRBV12-4; CDR3nt: TGTGCCAGCAGTTTAGAACAGAGAAACACCATATATTTT; CDR3aa: CASSLEQRNTIYF
abundance: few; d_gene: TRBD1; j_gene: TRBJ1-1; v_gene: TRBV7-2; CDR3nt: TGTGCCAGCAGCCCCCCGGGACAGGGTTCGGGGACTGAAGCTTTCTTT; CDR3aa: CASSPPGQGSGTEAFF
abundance: .; d_gene: .; j_gene: TRBJ1-2; v_gene: TRBV6-1; CDR3nt: TGTGCCAGCAGTGAAGGGCAGGGTGGTTTCGATGGCTACACCTTC; CDR3aa: CASSEGQGGFDGYTF
abundance: few; d_gene: .; j_gene: TRBJ2-5; v_gene: TRBV4-1; CDR3nt: TGCGCCAGCAGCCGCGGGGAATGGACTCAAGAGACCCAGTACTTC; CDR3aa: CASSRGEWTQETQYF
abundance: few; d_gene: .; j_gene: TRBJ2-7; v_gene: TRBV7-9; CDR3nt: TGTGCCAGCCTAAAGGAAGGGTGGAGGGACGAGCAGTACTTC; CDR3aa: CASLKEGWRDEQYF